The next 8 T cell receptor beta chains were all read from a single sample in a study of T cells in Graves' hyperthyroidism and ophthalmopathy. Researchers amplified the TCR beta CDR3 regions from RNA transcripts. Researchers ran a first-round RT-PCR on the TCR CDR3 using the HTBI primer set. TCRdb re-analysed the multiplex PCR reads in MiXCR, keeping a single row per CDR3 protein. The profile shows approximately 600,000 distinct CDR3 sequences, about 15% of them singletons. Sequenced: blood. The source of these receptors is a middle-aged woman with Graves' ophthalmopathy.

Ten or more counts support this clonotype. The chain links TRBV28 to TRBJ2-2; 8 bases map to TRBD1. V lost 6 bases to trimming and J lost 2 bases; unmatched junction nucleotides: 17. This CDR3 contains 19 residues. Germline lookup yields CDR1 MDHEN and CDR2 SYDVKM. DNA for the CDR3: TGTGCCAGCAGGCCGGCCTTTGGACTTGGACAGGGCAACACCGGGGAGCTGTTTTTT. This encodes CASRPAFGLGQGNTGELFF.

This clonotype showed up many times. This chain links TRBV12-3 or TRBV12-4 with TRBJ2-7; D is unresolved. The V and J ends lost 6 bases and 6 bases respectively, with 15 bases between them. The CDR3 is made up of 13 amino acids. DNA for the CDR3: TGTGCCAGCAGCCCCCATATAGCCGTCGAGCAGTACTTC. Its translation is CASSPHIAVEQYF.

The rearrangement uses TRBV11-3 and TRBJ1-2; D not resolved. The CDR3 has 13 amino acids. Germline CDR1 reads SGHNT; CDR2 reads YENEEA. V lost 5 bases to trimming and J lost 5 bases, with 12 bases between them. CDR3 bases: TGTGCCAGCAGCCACCCGAAGGGATATGGCTACACCTTC. This encodes CASSHPKGYGYTF.

This clonotype was recorded at least ten times. The chain is built from TRBV4-2 and TRBJ2-5; a weak D match, TRBD2 (5 bases). CDR3 size: 18 residues. Looked up from germline, CDR1 is LGHNA and CDR2 is YNFKEQ. Trimming left V 0 bases short and J 0 bases short, with 17 bases between. CDR3 residues: CASSQERPGSANQETQYF. CDR3 in DNA: TGTGCCAGCAGCCAAGAAAGGCCTGGGAGCGCGAACCAAGAGACCCAGTACTTC.

As regards this clonotype: Just one base apart from a much larger clone, this may be a read error. This chain joins TRBV3-1 and TRBJ2-5; 8 bases align to TRBD2. The CDR3 sequence is 14 residues long. Germline V gives CDR1 LGHDT, CDR2 YNNKEL (reference sequence). V lost 0 bases to trimming and J lost 3 bases; unmatched junction nucleotides: 0. The CDR3 DNA reads TGTGCCAGCAGCCAAGATAGCGGGGAAGAGACCCAGTACTTC. Its translation is CASSQDSGEETQYF.

The chain employs TRBV11-2 and TRBJ2-3, with TRBD1 matching 10 bases. V lost 7 bases, J lost 4 bases, and 11 bases stayed unmatched. The CDR3 covers 16 residues. From germline, CDR1 is SGHAT and CDR2 FQNNGV. The CDR3 here is CASNSFPGTGADTQYF. CDR3 sequence (DNA): TGTGCCAGCAATTCGTTCCCCGGGACAGGGGCAGATACGCAGTATTTT.

This clonotype has more than one count but fewer than ten. V is TRBV28 and J is TRBJ1-5; D is perhaps TRBD1 (6 bases). This CDR3 contains 17 residues. The germline V gene encodes CDR1 MDHEN and CDR2 SYDVKM. The ends were cut back, 1 base at V and 1 base at J, with 14 bases in the middle. CDR3 DNA sequence: TGTGCCAGCAGTTTATACCCCCCCACAGGGAGCAATCAGCCCCAGCATTTT. Its translation is CASSLYPPTGSNQPQHF.

This clonotype has ten or more counts. One end of the junction is discordant with germline, which a read error may explain. V usage is TRBV12-3 or TRBV12-4 and J usage is TRBJ1-2; D is undetermined. There are 13 residues in the CDR3. CDR3 in amino acids: CAGSSISLYGYTF. The CDR3, as DNA: TGTGCCGGCAGTTCCATCAGCCTCTATGGCTACACCTTC.